The 4 T cell receptor beta chains presented below share a single source sample, sequenced in a study of shared clonotypes between healthy human individuals (dated by TCRdb to the early 2020s). The method behind the library was the immunoSEQ multiplex PCR assay. Drawn from immuneACCESS, this table holds only the in-frame rearrangements with V and J called that TCRdb kept. Clones are partly lost; checked studies trace under half to an unresolved V gene and leave the rest unexplained. A total of about 2 million clones appear in this sample, roughly 94% of them only once. 0.1% to 0.15% of the sample is held by the ten biggest clonotypes. Source material: naive CD4+ T cells sorted from blood. What the cell subset or site label conveys for this sample: CD45RA+ positively selected. The receptors shown here come from a man between 18 and 35 years old in good health.

V is TRBV6-5 and J is TRBJ1-1; D may be TRBD1 (6 bases). The CDR3 covers 15 residues. With 6 bases removed from V and 1 base from J, the gap between germline ends came to 15 bases. CDR1 and CDR2 (germline): MNHEY, SVGAGI. As DNA, the CDR3 is TGTGCCAGCAGCCGCGCAGGGGCTGGGAACACTGAAGCTTTCTTT. This sequence encodes CASSRAGAGNTEAFF.

The chain couples TRBV6-1 to TRBJ2-7; possibly TRBD1 for D (7 bases). Trimming removed 11 bases from V and 5 bases from J, with 22 bases in between. The CDR3 is 14 residues long. The germline CDR1 and CDR2 sequences are MNHNS and SASEGT. The CDR3 nucleotides are TGTGCCGCCCGGAGGGGGACAGAATTGGACGAGCAGTACTTC. It encodes CAARRGTELDEQYF.

The V call is TRBV19, the J call TRBJ1-2; 7 nucleotides match TRBD1. Germline V lookup: CDR1 LNHDA, CDR2 SQIVND (reference sequence). This CDR3 contains 15 residues. V shed 1 base and J 4 bases; nucleotides not matched to a gene: 6. The CDR3 loop is CASSIGGQIRYGYTF. CDR3 in DNA: TGTGCCAGTAGTATAGGGGGACAGATCCGCTATGGCTACACCTTC.

The chain links TRBV18 to TRBJ2-3, with TRBD2 identical over 14 bases. Trimming cost V 4 bases and J 9 bases; bases outside gene matches: 9. The length of the CDR3 is 16 residues. Germline-derived CDR1 and CDR2 are KGHSH and LQKENI. The CDR3 DNA reads TGTGCCAGCTCACACCCGGGACTAGCGGGAGTTAGGACGCAGTATTTT. It translates to CASSHPGLAGVRTQYF.